This TCR beta chain is drawn from a study of blood T cell repertoires in COVID-19. The overall study: Samples representing acute and convalescent COVID-19 were sourced from the United States, Italy and Spain.

Per germline, CDR1 SGHVS and CDR2 FQNEAQ. V shed 2 bases and J shed 1 base, with 11 bases lying between them. The CDR3 totals 15 residues. Per the original data handling: Scientists estimated how many nucleated cells there were by amplifying reference gene primers. Sequencing used immunoSEQ multiplex PCR; TCRdb keeps in-frame clones, though not all of them. That table furnishes V, J and clone size, whereas the DNA furnished D and trimming. Among fewer than 400,000 clones listed, around 80% were seen once. Source material: peripheral blood. The receptor's source is a man in his thirties or forties with active or convalescent COVID-19. The V and J genes are TRBV7-8 and TRBJ1-1; D possibly corresponds to TRBD1 (6 bases). The CDR3 region has the DNA TGTGCCAGCAGCTTATTTTACAGGGAGAACACTGAAGCTTTCTTT. Its translation is CASSLFYRENTEAFF.